This passage covers 23 T cell receptor beta chains from one sample sequenced in a study of Ad26.COV2.S vaccination and SARS-CoV-2 variants. Clones were read by immunoSEQ multiplex PCR, and TCRdb kept only the in-frame ones, dropping some. Of 450,000 to 550,000 clones in the sample, about nine tenths were seen once. Stated treatment: roughly 20 received Ad26.COV2.S at low or high dose, single or two shots; about 5 received placebo; per-sample allocation not given. Sampling happened 63 days after the first vaccine or placebo injection. The specimen comprised peripheral blood, sampled in a trial of Ad26.COV2.S vaccine versus placebo. These receptor sequences come from a person aged 18 to 65 who received the Ad26.COV2.S COVID-19 vaccine or a placebo.

The V call is TRBV7-9, the J call TRBJ2-7; TRBD2 is a possible D gene (6 bases). Germline CDR1 SEHNR, CDR2 FQNEAQ (reference sequence). This CDR3 is 15 amino acids long. V was cut by 3 bases and J by 1 base, with 13 bases left in between. CDR3 nucleotides: TGTGCCAGCAGCTTTGGGACGCGGGGTTCCTACGAGCAGTACTTC. It is translated as CASSFGTRGSYEQYF. Drawing the rest from reference TRBV7-9 and TRBJ2-7, the complete variable domain is DTGVSQNPRHKITKRGQNVTFRCDPISEHNRLYWYRQTLGQGPEFLTYFQNEAQLEKSRLLSDRFSAERPKGSFSTLEIQRTEQGDSAMYLCASSFGTRGSYEQYFGPGTRLTVT.

V usage is TRBV6-5 and J usage is TRBJ1-1, with TRBD1 as a possible D gene (6 bases). The germline V gene has CDR1 MNHEY and CDR2 SVGAGI. V shed 5 bases and J shed 7 bases, with 8 bases lying between them. CDR3 size: 11 residues. CDR3 DNA sequence: TGTGCCAGCAGTACAGGGCGTGAAGCTTTCTTT. Translating gives CASSTGREAFF.

The chain is built from TRBV6-5 and TRBJ1-1; possibly TRBD1 for D (6 bases). The V gene lost 2 bases and the J gene lost 0 bases, with 10 bases spanning the gap. The CDR3 length is 15 residues. Germline values: CDR1 MNHEY, CDR2 SVGAGI. The DNA for the CDR3 is TGTGCCAGCAGTTACGGTGGGGGCATGAACACTGAAGCTTTCTTT. This codes for CASSYGGGMNTEAFF.

This chain links TRBV4-1 with TRBJ2-1; 12 bases map to TRBD2. There are 16 residues in the CDR3. Trimming removed 4 bases from V and 6 bases from J; junction bases left unmatched: 7. In germline, CDR1 is MGHRA, CDR2 YSYEKL. CDR3 in amino acids: CASSLRPGLAGNEQFF. CDR3 coding DNA: TGCGCCAGCAGCCTCAGACCGGGACTAGCGGGCAATGAGCAGTTCTTC.

The chain combines TRBV6-5 with TRBJ1-2, with D possibly matching TRBD1 (6 bases). The V end was cut by 5 bases, the J end by 4 bases, with 11 bases between. From germline, CDR1 is MNHEY and CDR2 SVGAGI. This CDR3 contains 13 residues. Written as DNA, the CDR3 is TGTGCCAGCAGTCCTACAGGGCTCTATGGCTACACCTTC. Translation: CASSPTGLYGYTF.

This chain uses TRBV2 with TRBJ2-7; the D gene could be TRBD1 or TRBD2 (5 bases each). This CDR3 contains 12 residues. Germline V gene lookup returns CDR1 SNHLY and CDR2 FYNNEI. Trimming left V 8 bases short and J 7 bases short, with 15 bases between. CDR3 DNA sequence: TGTGCCAGCGCCGAGGGCAGGGTGGAGCAGTACTTC. Amino acids: CASAEGRVEQYF.

V and J are TRBV2 and TRBJ1-1; D gene uncertain. Germline lookup yields CDR1 SNHLY and CDR2 FYNNEI. Trimming took off 3 bases at V and 5 bases at J, with 4 bases between the two ends. The CDR3 spans 11 residues. CDR3 region: CASSDGTEAFF. As DNA, the CDR3 is TGTGCCAGCAGTGATGGGACTGAAGCTTTCTTT.

This clone appeared a single time. The genes are TRBV18 and TRBJ2-2; D is possibly TRBD1 (6 bases). Trimming took 4 bases from V and 1 from J, leaving 16 bases between them. CDR1 is KGHSH and CDR2 is LQKENI in the germline V gene. The CDR3 loop spans 17 amino acids. DNA of the CDR3: TGTGCCAGCTCACTACCGGGACACAAGATGAACACCGGGGAGCTGTTTTTT. Translated, it gives CASSLPGHKMNTGELFF.

The rearrangement links TRBV7-2 to TRBJ2-7; D perhaps matches TRBD2 (7 bases). Germline lookup yields CDR1 SGHTA and CDR2 FQGNSA. V was trimmed by 5 bases and J by 0 bases, leaving 14 bases between them. The CDR3 consists of 15 residues. The CDR3 loop is CASSPRGASSYEQYF. CDR3 bases: TGTGCCAGCAGCCCCCGGGGGGCAAGCTCCTACGAGCAGTACTTC.

This clone was detected only once. The CDR3, as DNA: TGTGCCAGCAGCGTGTCGACAGGCTTCTCCTACGAGCAGTACTTC. Translation gives CASSVSTGFSYEQYF. This sequence joins TRBV9 and TRBJ2-7; D is possibly TRBD1 (6 bases). The V gene lost 2 bases and the J gene lost 0 bases, with 12 bases spanning the gap. Germline V gives CDR1 SGDLS, CDR2 YYNGEE. This CDR3 spans 15 amino acids.

This chain uses TRBV14 with TRBJ2-3; perhaps TRBD2 as D (5 bases). Germline V gene data show CDR1 as SGHDN and CDR2 as FVKESK. V was cut by 6 bases and J by 6 bases, with 13 bases left in between. The CDR3 has 13 residues. The DNA for the CDR3 is TGTGCCAGCAGTCAGCGGTCCGCGGATACGCAGTATTTT. This translates into CASSQRSADTQYF.

V gene TRBV4-1 combines with J gene TRBJ2-7, with 7 bases lining up with TRBD1. The trim removed 1 base at V and 6 bases at J, leaving 3 bases unmatched. CDR1 and CDR2 from the germline V gene are MGHRA and YSYEKL. The CDR3 totals 13 residues. CDR3 nucleotide sequence: TGCGCCAGCAGCCAAGGGACAGGCTCCGAGCAGTACTTC. This sequence encodes CASSQGTGSEQYF.

The chain joins TRBV15 to TRBJ1-6; D is unresolved. Per the germline V gene, CDR1 is LNHNV and CDR2 is YYDKDF (reference sequence). The length of the CDR3 is 14 residues. Between the trimmed V and J ends, which lost 0 bases and 10 bases, there was a span of 10 bases. The chain's CDR3 is CATSRDPSPSPLHF. Here the CDR3 DNA reads TGTGCCACCAGCAGAGATCCGAGTCCATCACCCCTCCACTTT.

The chain recombines TRBV2 with TRBJ2-7; tentatively, D is TRBD1 or TRBD2 (6 bases each). The CDR3 runs 14 residues. Germline CDR1 is SNHLY and CDR2 is FYNNEI. V was cut by 6 bases and J by 2 bases, with 14 bases left in between. CDR3: CASSPWGAAYEQYF. As DNA, the CDR3 is TGTGCCAGCAGCCCATGGGGGGCGGCCTACGAGCAGTACTTC.

This clone came up once. This chain links TRBV5-5 with TRBJ2-7; TRBD1 aligns across 8 bases. The length of the CDR3 is 14 residues. Germline V gene data show CDR1 as SGHKS and CDR2 as YYEKEE (reference sequence). Trimming took 4 bases from V and 3 from J; bases not matched to a gene: 6. CDR3 residues: CASSPRGPIYEQYF. DNA of the CDR3: TGTGCCAGCAGCCCCAGGGGGCCGATCTACGAGCAGTACTTC.

This rearrangement joins TRBV6-5 to TRBJ2-7; possible D gene TRBD2, 7 bases. This CDR3 has 16 residues. Per the germline V gene, CDR1 is MNHEY and CDR2 is SVGAGI. Trimming shortened V by 0 bases and J by 1 base, and 13 bases separated the two germline ends. CDR3: CASSYSGGRLSYEQYF. The CDR3 nucleotides read TGTGCCAGCAGTTACTCGGGGGGGCGGTTGTCCTACGAGCAGTACTTC.

The J gene is TRBJ2-7, the V gene TRBV27; D is perhaps TRBD1 (7 bases). The CDR3 runs 19 residues. Trimming took off 6 bases at V and 1 base at J, with 28 bases between the two ends. Germline-derived CDR1 and CDR2 are MNHEY and SMNVEV (reference sequence). The CDR3 DNA sequence: TGTGCCAGCAGCACCGCAATACCCGACAGGGAACGGGAGTCCTACGAGCAGTACTTC. Translated: CASSTAIPDRERESYEQYF.

This clone occurred once. This chain connects TRBV5-5 to TRBJ2-5; the match to TRBD1 covers 8 bases. The CDR3 totals 14 residues. With V trimmed by 3 bases and J by 1 base, 2 bases remained unmatched. CDR1 and CDR2 (germline): SGHKS, YYEKEE (reference sequence). Here the CDR3 reads CASSSGQGQETQYF. For the CDR3, the DNA is TGTGCCAGCAGCTCCGGACAGGGCCAAGAGACCCAGTACTTC.

The V call is TRBV11-1, the J call TRBJ2-4; D ambiguous. The CDR3 sequence is 15 residues long. The V and J ends lost 5 bases and 0 bases respectively, with 11 bases between them. The germline gives CDR1 SGHAT, CDR2 FQDESV (reference sequence). DNA for the CDR3: TGTGCCAGCAGCCCCCGACAAATAGCCAAAAACATTCAGTACTTC. Its protein is CASSPRQIAKNIQYF.

The CDR3 protein is CASSLKQGNEKLFF. For the CDR3, the DNA is TGTGCCAGCAGCTTGAAACAGGGGAATGAAAAACTGTTTTTT. The genes are TRBV7-9 and TRBJ1-4; 7 bases are a match to TRBD1. The CDR3 is 14 amino acids. V gave up 3 bases and J gave up 5 bases; unmatched junction bases: 3. Germline V gene data show CDR1 as SEHNR and CDR2 as FQNEAQ (reference sequence).

This clone occurred once. This chain joins TRBV4-2 and TRBJ1-1; weak D call: TRBD1 (6 bases). Trimming removed 0 bases at V and 11 bases at J, with 13 bases between. This CDR3 has 13 amino acids. The germline CDR1 and CDR2 sequences are LGHNA and YNFKEQ. DNA of the CDR3: TGTGCCAGCAGCCAAGATCAGGGGCTCGGGGCTTTCTTT. Translation gives CASSQDQGLGAFF.

This chain joins TRBV29-1 and TRBJ1-1; D not certain. Trimming left V 1 base short and J 2 bases short, with 11 bases between. This CDR3 spans 14 amino acids. Looked up from germline, CDR1 is SQVTM and CDR2 is ANQGSEA. This CDR3 is CSVEASQVNTEAFF. CDR3 coding DNA: TGCAGCGTTGAAGCGAGTCAGGTCAACACTGAAGCTTTCTTT. Complete variable domain (other parts from reference TRBV29-1 and TRBJ1-1): SAVISQKPSRDICQRGTSLTIQCQVDSQVTMMFWYRQQPGQSLTLIATANQGSEATYESGFVIDKFPISRPNLTFSTLTVSNMSPEDSSIYLCSVEASQVNTEAFFGQGTRLTVV.

This clone appeared a single time. The V call is TRBV20-1, the J call TRBJ1-2, with D unresolved. There are 11 residues in the CDR3. Germline loops: CDR1 DFQATT, CDR2 SNEGSKA (reference sequence). V lost 6 bases to trimming and J lost 10 bases, with 15 bases between them. Written as DNA, the CDR3 is TGCAGTGCAAGAAATGACGATGACTACACCTTC. This encodes CSARNDDDYTF.